This TCR beta chain was recovered during a study of shared clonotypes between healthy human individuals (dated by TCRdb to about 2020). With respect to the entire study: The cohort included three men and a couple of women between 18 and 49 years of age. Libraries were prepared and TCR repertoires were sequenced by different laboratories using diverse techniques, in order to increase sequencing depth and limit assay-specific biases. Each donor's leukapheresis produced roughly between roughly 0.85 and 9 billion PBMCs. Blood TCR repertoires of roughly 5 healthy adults were deeply sequenced to estimate repertoire size and the extent of clonotype sharing between individuals.

This clone was seen only once. Which antigen it targets is not known. No much larger clone is present one base from it, and per-base qualities are unavailable. Other DNA sequences in the same sample also yield this CDR3. Using the deep immunoSEQ assay, multiplex PCR amplified TCR CDR3 regions from genomic DNA. Extracted genomic DNA from each cell subset was spread evenly across all wells of several immunoSEQ 96-well plates, with each plate serving as a replicate. For unsorted PBMC, each replicate PCR was loaded with roughly 270 ng genomic DNA, equivalent to about 30,000 T cell genomes. Genomic DNA from unsorted PBMC was sequenced over ten immunoSEQ deep assay plates. Purified libraries were measured with a Qubit 3.0 fluorometer, size-checked on a Bioanalyzer 2100, and measured again with the KAPA Library Quantification kit. Every immunoSEQ 96-well plate was sequenced on a separate single-read 150-cycle Illumina NextSeq 550 flow cell. In the authors' own workflow: Because only junctional sequences without quality scores were contained in the immunoSEQ output, filtering matching that applied to full-length reads could not be performed. To assign V/J genes and CDR3, sequences were annotated against IMGT germline references using PyIR, a Python wrapper for IgBLAST v1.9. Reads were removed for weak V/J assignments (E-value above 1e-6), missing CDR3, stop codons, out-of-frame junctions, or ambiguous translated residues. V3J clonotypes were defined as sequences sharing an identical inferred V gene, J gene, and CDR3 amino acid sequence. Percentage overlap between repertoires was computed as shared unique clonotypes divided by the size of the smaller repertoire. Three approaches were used to assess repertoire richness: RTK rarefaction, the Chao1 estimator, and Recon v2.1 estimates of unobserved clonotypes. The clones in this table, taken by TCRdb from immuneACCESS, are in-frame only. Not every clone is retained; where verified, under half of the shortfall comes from an unresolved V gene, and the cause of the rest is unknown. V, J and clone size derive from that table, while D and trimming were established from the DNA sequence. This sample comprises about 490,000 clones, 70% to 80% of them detected only once. Clones ranked in the top ten supply 13% of the sample.

The donors were healthy, HIV-negative adults with no recently reported acute infections or vaccinations. Every donor was a Caucasian adult residing in Nashville, Tennessee, USA. For unsorted samples, some 100 million PBMCs were counted, and genomic DNA was extracted using the QIAamp DNA Blood Mini kit. After blood collection by leukapheresis, PBMCs were isolated using Ficoll-Histopaque density gradient centrifugation and then cryopreserved in the vapor phase of liquid nitrogen. Overall study results and their limits: Pairwise subsampling led to the expectation that sequencing depth would affect the degree of clonotype sharing among donors. Sampling was restricted to blood, and TCR repertoires in tissue are likely to differ from TCR repertoires in blood. The small number of donors limited the genetic and exposure-history diversity represented.

Relative to germline, V is 3 bases shorter and J is 10 bases shorter, with 13 bases between their ends. According to the germline V gene (reference sequence), CDR1 reads GTSNPN and CDR2 reads SVGIG. The cysteine opens and the phenylalanine closes a CDR3 of 13 amino acids. Just CDR3 DNA is preserved here, 39 bases in frame from base 1. The sequencing input was PBMCs. The clonotype originates from a middle-aged woman in good health. Some clones in this sample may be carry-over from other donors' samples. The chain uses TRBV30 and TRBJ1-6; the D gene lacks a confident call. CDR3 sequence: CAWSVDNNSPLHF. The DNA reads TGTGCCTGGAGCGTCGACAACAACTCACCCCTCCACTTT.